This TCR beta chain was obtained from a study of vaccination effects on CD4 cells after COVID-19. Findings and limits, study-wide: In the late period after vaccination, infection- and vaccine-induced clones contracted markedly.

Using immunoSEQ multiplex PCR, the repertoire was profiled, and TCRdb retains in-frame clones only, with some absent. The sample shows under 50,000 clones, about 76% of them seen only once. Note on this clone: Antigen specificity is unknown.

The CDR3 spans 15 residues. Deletions cut 7 bases from V and 2 bases from J, with 18 bases between. The germline gives CDR1 MDHEN, CDR2 SYDVKM. At the end of less than 12 days of culture, CD4+ T cells were isolated. This sequence was found in a human donor who had a prior SARS-CoV-2 infection. The V call is TRBV28, the J call TRBJ2-7; D might be TRBD1 (6 bases). Sequenced here: CD4+ T cells from PBMCs cultured without peptide, sampled before COVID-19 vaccination. The CDR3 spells CASIANGAGAYEQYF. For the CDR3, the DNA is TGTGCCAGCATCGCGAACGGGGCAGGGGCCTACGAGCAGTACTTC.